These 30 T cell receptor beta chains were sequenced from one sample in a study of cytomegalovirus exposure and HLA in healthy donors. This table comes from immunoSEQ multiplex PCR, and its TCRdb copy is limited to in-frame clones, with some not included. Of more than 95,000 clones listed, more than 70% were seen once; the top ten hold around 2%. The sample comprised PBMCs. These receptors were collected from a man between 18 and 29 years old in good health and CMV-seronegative.

This rearrangement joins TRBV28 to TRBJ2-2, with TRBD1 matching 7 bases. The CDR3 sequence is 17 residues long. CDR1 is MDHEN, CDR2 SYDVKM, per germline. Trimming removed 4 bases from V and 6 bases from J; junction bases left unmatched: 14. The CDR3 loop reads CASSSPGQPQRAGELFF. The CDR3 bases are TGTGCCAGCAGTTCCCCGGGACAGCCCCAAAGGGCCGGGGAGCTGTTTTTT.

This chain links TRBV6-1 with TRBJ1-2, with D maybe TRBD1 (6 bases). The CDR3 has 13 residues. V was clipped by 1 base and J by 9 bases, with 12 bases between them. CDR1 is MNHNS, CDR2 SASEGT, per germline. The CDR3 sequence: CASSEGGGRSYTF. The CDR3 region has the DNA TGTGCCAGCAGTGAAGGCGGGGGCCGGAGCTACACCTTC.

The chain employs TRBV5-1 and TRBJ1-1; TRBD1 might be the D (6 bases). This CDR3 comprises 14 residues. Germline CDR1 reads SGHRS; CDR2 reads YFSETQ. V was clipped by 3 bases and J by 1 base, with 10 bases between them. The chain's CDR3 is CASSSGQTNTEAFF. CDR3 bases: TGCGCCAGCAGCTCTGGACAGACGAACACTGAAGCTTTCTTT.

The chain recombines TRBV7-9 with TRBJ1-1, with a weak D call TRBD1 (5 bases). From germline, CDR1 is SEHNR and CDR2 FQNEAQ (reference sequence). This CDR3 spans 17 amino acids. The V end was cut by 1 base, the J end by 6 bases, with 21 bases between. The CDR3 DNA reads as TGTGCCAGCAGCTTAGAATCTGTGATCCGGGGGACCCCTGAAGCTTTCTTT. Translation: CASSLESVIRGTPEAFF. The complete variable domain, with remaining parts taken from reference TRBV7-9 and TRBJ1-1, reads DTGVSQNPRHKITKRGQNVTFRCDPISEHNRLYWYRQTLGQGPEFLTYFQNEAQLEKSRLLSDRFSAERPKGSFSTLEIQRTEQGDSAMYLCASSLESVIRGTPEAFFGQGTRLTVV.

The chain links TRBV6-6 to TRBJ2-2; TRBD1 matches 9 bases. The germline V gene has CDR1 MNHNY and CDR2 SVGAGI (reference sequence). J gave up 1 base and V 8 bases, and 8 bases lay outside the gene matches. The CDR3 totals 16 residues. The CDR3 reads CASRSDRGKNTGELFF. As DNA, the CDR3 is TGTGCCAGCCGAAGCGACAGGGGGAAGAACACCGGGGAGCTGTTTTTT.

V usage is TRBV27 and J usage is TRBJ2-7; TRBD2 aligns across 11 bases. The trim removed 2 bases at V and 7 bases at J, leaving 7 bases unmatched. Germline CDR1 and CDR2: MNHEY and SMNVEV (reference sequence). This CDR3 comprises 15 residues. CDR3 in DNA: TGTGCCAGCAGTTTACTAGCGGGGGGATCTCGGGAGCAGTACTTC. This gives the protein CASSLLAGGSREQYF.

The chain uses TRBV28 and TRBJ1-2; D gene uncertain. CDR1 is MDHEN, CDR2 SYDVKM, per germline. This CDR3 comprises 12 residues. The germline V and J ends were trimmed by 7 bases and 8 bases, with 14 bases remaining between them. The CDR3: CASTPTFGGYTF. CDR3 in DNA: TGTGCCAGCACCCCCACATTTGGCGGCTACACCTTC.

The chain uses TRBV4-3 and TRBJ2-1; no reliable D call. Germline CDR1 reads LGHNA; CDR2 reads YSLEER. V dropped 0 bases and J dropped 0 bases, with 3 bases sitting between them. The CDR3 contains 14 residues. This CDR3 reads CASSQDHSYNEQFF. As DNA, the CDR3 is TGCGCCAGCAGCCAAGATCACTCCTACAATGAGCAGTTCTTC.

This sequence joins TRBV5-1 and TRBJ2-5; TRBD2 aligns across 9 bases. In germline, CDR1 is SGHRS, CDR2 YFSETQ. V gave up 0 bases and J gave up 1 base; unmatched junction bases: 10. The CDR3 is 18 amino acids. The CDR3 loop reads CASSLGLADLTLQETQYF. The CDR3 bases are TGCGCCAGCAGCTTGGGACTAGCGGACCTTACCCTCCAAGAGACCCAGTACTTC.

This sequence joins TRBV28 and TRBJ1-5; 10 bases map to TRBD1. This CDR3 has 16 residues. V shed 2 bases and J 5 bases; nucleotides not matched to a gene: 6. Germline V gene data show CDR1 as MDHEN and CDR2 as SYDVKM. CDR3 nucleotide sequence: TGTGCCAGCAGTTTAGCCGGGACAGGGGTGTATCAGCCCCAGCATTTT. Its translation: CASSLAGTGVYQPQHF.

The rearrangement links TRBV7-9 to TRBJ2-7, with a possible D match to TRBD1 (6 bases). Germline V gene lookup returns CDR1 SEHNR and CDR2 FQNEAQ (reference sequence). The V end was cut by 1 base, the J end by 4 bases, with 11 bases between. The CDR3 totals 14 residues. The CDR3 spells CASSLVGGGYEQYF. CDR3 sequence (DNA): TGTGCCAGCAGCTTAGTAGGGGGTGGGTACGAGCAGTACTTC.

This clone occurred a few times. In the same sample, other DNA sequences code for this CDR3. The chain recombines TRBV6-5 with TRBJ2-5, with TRBD2 identical over 8 bases. The CDR3 totals 14 residues. V shed 5 bases, J shed 5 bases, and the junction held 7 bases outside the gene matches. Germline V gives CDR1 MNHEY, CDR2 SVGAGI. The DNA of the CDR3 is TGTGCCAGCAGTACTACGGGGGGGCGGGAGACCCAGTACTTC. As protein: CASSTTGGRETQYF.

This clone was detected once. The chain links TRBV5-1 to TRBJ1-6, with D possibly being TRBD1 (6 bases). The CDR3 totals 17 residues. The germline V gene encodes CDR1 SGHRS and CDR2 YFSETQ. Trimming pared 4 bases from V and 0 bases from J, leaving 14 bases between. CDR3 in amino acids: CASSQKDRSSYNSPLHF. CDR3 nucleotides: TGCGCCAGCAGCCAAAAGGACAGAAGCTCCTATAATTCACCCCTCCACTTT. Combining the CDR3 with reference TRBV5-1 and TRBJ1-6 gives the whole variable domain KAGVTQTPRYLIKTRGQQVTLSCSPISGHRSVSWYQQTPGQGLQFLFEYFSETQRNKGNFPGRFSGRQFSNSRSEMNVSTLELGDSALYLCASSQKDRSSYNSPLHFGNGTRLTVT.

The gene calls are TRBV6-1 and TRBJ1-5; 9 positions agree with TRBD1. Per germline, CDR1 MNHNS and CDR2 SASEGT. Trimming removed 10 bases from V and 7 bases from J; junction bases left unmatched: 8. CDR3 length: 13 residues. CDR3 nucleotides: TGTGCCACCAGGGGACAGGGCGGGCAGCCCCAGCATTTT. This sequence encodes CATRGQGGQPQHF.

The V call is TRBV28, the J call TRBJ2-2; 12 bases align to TRBD2. Germline V gene sequence: CDR1 MDHEN, CDR2 SYDVKM. Losses at the gene ends were 6 bases for V and 0 bases for J; bases not matched to a gene: 5. The CDR3 spans 17 residues. CDR3 protein: CASSKTSGRSNTGELFF. The CDR3 DNA is TGTGCCAGCAGCAAGACTAGCGGGAGATCGAACACCGGGGAGCTGTTTTTT.

The chain combines TRBV14 with TRBJ2-5; the D gene is possibly TRBD2 (5 bases). Germline-derived CDR1 and CDR2 are SGHDN and FVKESK. The CDR3 length is 18 residues. Trimming cost V 0 bases and J 5 bases, with 22 bases left between them. DNA of the CDR3: TGTGCCAGCAGCCAAGATCTTAAGGCTAGCTCTTCCCGGGAGACCCAGTACTTC. Translation: CASSQDLKASSSRETQYF.

The V gene is TRBV2, the J gene TRBJ2-1, with no clear D. Trimming took off 3 bases at V and 0 bases at J, with 9 bases between the two ends. CDR3 length: 15 residues. Germline V CDR1 and CDR2: SNHLY, FYNNEI. The CDR3 loop is CASSEAWSSYNEQFF. The CDR3 DNA reads TGTGCCAGCAGTGAGGCTTGGAGCTCCTACAATGAGCAGTTCTTC.

This chain joins TRBV9 and TRBJ2-3; TRBD2 matches at 7 bases. Germline V gene sequence: CDR1 SGDLS, CDR2 YYNGEE. V lost 0 bases to trimming and J lost 1 base; unmatched junction nucleotides: 5. This CDR3 spans 16 amino acids. DNA of the CDR3: TGTGCCAGCAGCGTAGAGGGAGGGAGGGGCACAGATACGCAGTATTTT. Encoded protein: CASSVEGGRGTDTQYF.

This rearrangement joins TRBV2 to TRBJ1-2, with 10 positions matching TRBD1. The CDR3 covers 14 residues. With 6 bases clipped from V and 4 bases from J, the junction kept 5 bases outside the gene matches. Germline V gene sequence: CDR1 SNHLY, CDR2 FYNNEI. For the CDR3, the DNA is TGTGCCAGCAGCAATGGACAGGGGGGCTATGGCTACACCTTC. It is translated as CASSNGQGGYGYTF. The full variable domain, in which reference TRBV2 and TRBJ1-2 provide the parts outside the CDR3, is EPEVTQTPSHQVTQMGQEVILRCVPISNHLYFYWYRQILGQKVEFLVSFYNNEISEKSEIFDDQFSVERPDGSNFTLKIRSTKLEDSAMYFCASSNGQGGYGYTFGSGTRLTVV.

The chain uses TRBV28 and TRBJ1-4; D might be TRBD1 (5 bases). Germline CDR1 and CDR2: MDHEN and SYDVKM. Trimming shortened V by 2 bases and J by 3 bases, and 16 bases separated the two germline ends. The CDR3 is 17 residues long. CDR3 nucleotide sequence: TGTGCCAGCAGTTTAAGTCAGGGAATCATAGCTAATGAAAAACTGTTTTTT. The encoded protein is CASSLSQGIIANEKLFF.

The chain carries TRBV4-1 and TRBJ1-5; TRBD1 agrees at 10 bases. Per the germline V gene, CDR1 is MGHRA and CDR2 is YSYEKL. The CDR3 spans 17 residues. The V gene end was trimmed by 3 bases and the J gene end by 3 bases; junction bases not matched to a gene: 8. The CDR3 bases are TGCGCCAGCAGCCAGGCCGGGACAGGGGCCTCCAATCAGCCCCAGCATTTT. It encodes CASSQAGTGASNQPQHF.

In its sample, this clone was seen once. The chain uses TRBV6-6 and TRBJ1-3; 7 bases line up with TRBD1. The CDR3 length is 15 residues. Germline lookup yields CDR1 MNHNY and CDR2 SVGAGI (reference sequence). V lost 5 bases, J lost 0 bases, and 4 bases stayed unmatched. The CDR3 loop is CASSRQGHSGNTIYF. CDR3 in DNA: TGTGCCAGCAGTCGACAGGGTCACTCTGGAAACACCATATATTTT.

This CDR3 is CASGLVDSIYEQYF. The CDR3 nucleotides read TGTGCTAGTGGTTTGGTCGACAGTATCTACGAGCAGTACTTC. This chain links TRBV12-5 with TRBJ2-7; D perhaps matches TRBD1 (5 bases). Per germline, CDR1 LGHNT and CDR2 FRNRAP. The CDR3 totals 14 residues. Trimming shortened V by 0 bases and J by 3 bases, and 9 bases separated the two germline ends.

This clone was observed a single time. The chain joins TRBV6-6 to TRBJ1-1, with D tentatively TRBD1 (5 bases). The CDR3 consists of 15 residues. The germline V and J ends were trimmed by 5 bases and 0 bases, with 13 bases remaining between them. Germline CDR1 is MNHNY and CDR2 is SVGAGI (reference sequence). The CDR3 region is CASSDQGGVNTEAFF. The DNA of the CDR3 is TGTGCCAGCAGTGACCAGGGAGGCGTGAACACTGAAGCTTTCTTT.

The rearrangement uses TRBV27 and TRBJ1-6, with D unresolved. Trimming took off 6 bases at V and 7 bases at J, with 10 bases between the two ends. CDR1 is MNHEY and CDR2 is SMNVEV in the germline V gene (reference sequence). This CDR3 is 13 amino acids long. The CDR3 here is CASRPTPNSPLHF. The CDR3 region has the DNA TGTGCCAGCAGGCCTACCCCAAATTCACCCCTCCACTTT.

This chain connects TRBV5-1 to TRBJ2-7; D is perhaps TRBD2 (5 bases). CDR1 SGHRS and CDR2 YFSETQ come from the germline V gene. The V end was cut by 0 bases, the J end by 4 bases, with 8 bases between. The CDR3 is made up of 13 amino acids. The CDR3 sequence: CASSLARTYEQYF. In nucleotides, the CDR3 is TGCGCCAGCAGCTTGGCACGGACTTACGAGCAGTACTTC.

J is TRBJ2-3 and V is TRBV7-2; D is possibly TRBD2 (5 bases). CDR3 size: 16 residues. Per the germline V gene, CDR1 is SGHTA and CDR2 is FQGNSA. V was cut by 1 base and J by 3 bases, with 14 bases left in between. The CDR3 protein is CASSLGDYIGTDTQYF. The CDR3 coding sequence is TGTGCCAGCAGCTTAGGTGACTACATTGGGACAGATACGCAGTATTTT.

The V gene is TRBV6-4, the J gene TRBJ1-1, with D unresolved. The CDR3 has 13 residues. The V gene lost 4 bases and the J gene lost 1 base, with 7 bases spanning the gap. Germline V gene lookup returns CDR1 MRHNA and CDR2 SNTAGT. The CDR3 loop is CASSVGENTEAFF. CDR3 DNA: TGTGCCAGCAGTGTCGGTGAGAACACTGAAGCTTTCTTT.

The chain recombines TRBV18 with TRBJ2-1, with a possible D match to TRBD1 (5 bases). The CDR3 sequence is 13 residues long. Trimming left V 3 bases short and J 3 bases short, with 6 bases between. CDR1 and CDR2 (germline): KGHSH, LQKENI. CDR3 nucleotides: TGTGCCAGCTCACCTGACAGCTACAATGAGCAGTTCTTC. It codes for CASSPDSYNEQFF.

The gene calls are TRBV7-9 and TRBJ2-5; no clear D. Germline CDR1 SEHNR, CDR2 FQNEAQ (reference sequence). This CDR3 spans 13 amino acids. With 1 base removed from V and 5 bases from J, the gap between germline ends came to 8 bases. In DNA form, the CDR3 reads TGTGCCAGCAGCTTAGTTTTTGCGGAGACCCAGTACTTC. Residues: CASSLVFAETQYF.